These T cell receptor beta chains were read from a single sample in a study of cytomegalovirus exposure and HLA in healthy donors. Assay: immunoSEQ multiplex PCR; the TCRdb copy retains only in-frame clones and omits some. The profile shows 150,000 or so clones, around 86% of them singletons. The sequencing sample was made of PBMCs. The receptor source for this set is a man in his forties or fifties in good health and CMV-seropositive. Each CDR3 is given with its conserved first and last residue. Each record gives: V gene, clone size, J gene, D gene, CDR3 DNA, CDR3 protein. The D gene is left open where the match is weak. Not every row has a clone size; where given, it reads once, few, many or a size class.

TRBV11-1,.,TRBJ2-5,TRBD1,TGTGCCAGCAGCTTTCGGACAGGGGCTCGGCAAGAGACCCAGTACTTC,CASSFRTGARQETQYF
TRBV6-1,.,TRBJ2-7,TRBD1,TGTGCCAGCAGTGAAGGGGACAGCTCAATCTACGAGCAGTACTTC,CASSEGDSSIYEQYF
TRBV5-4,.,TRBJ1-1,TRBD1,TGTGCCAGCAGCAGACCGGACAGGGGCCGGGGCACTGAAGCTTTCTTT,CASSRPDRGRGTEAFF
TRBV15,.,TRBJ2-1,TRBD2,TGTGCCACCAGCGGGACAGGGGGACTAGCGGGGGGGCTCTGGAATGAGCAGTTCTTC,CATSGTGGLAGGLWNEQFF
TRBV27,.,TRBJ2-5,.,TGTGCCAGCAGGGAAGAGGGGGGGCTCAGCGGGACCCAGTACTTC,CASREEGGLSGTQYF
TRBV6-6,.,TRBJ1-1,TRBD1,TGTGCCAGCAGTGCCGGGACAGGGGTATACTCTGAAGCTTTCTTT,CASSAGTGVYSEAFF
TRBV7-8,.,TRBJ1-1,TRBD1,TGTGCCAGCAGTTCAGGGGGCGAGTCTACGATGAACACTGTAGCTTTCTTT,CASSSGGESTMNTVAFF
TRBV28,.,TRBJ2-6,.,TGTGCCAGCAGTTTCTCAGACTCTGGGGCCAACGTCCTGACTTTC,CASSFSDSGANVLTF
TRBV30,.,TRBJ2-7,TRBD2,TGTGCCTCCTCAGCGGGGTCCTACGAGCAGTACTTC,CASSAGSYEQYF
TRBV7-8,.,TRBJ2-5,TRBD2,TGTGCCAGCAGCTCTAGCGGGGGGGTTGAGACCCAGTACTTC,CASSSSGGVETQYF
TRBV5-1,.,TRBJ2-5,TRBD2,TGCGCCAGCAGCCCGGGACTAGCGGGAGGGCCCTTTCGGGAGACCCAGTACTTC,CASSPGLAGGPFRETQYF
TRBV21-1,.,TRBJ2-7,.,TGTGCCAGCAGCTTAAACTACGAGCAGTACTTC,CASSLNYEQYF
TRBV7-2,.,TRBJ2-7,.,TGTGCCAGCAGCTTCGACTCGGCCTCCTACGAGCAGTACTTC,CASSFDSASYEQYF
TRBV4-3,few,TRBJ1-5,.,TGCGCCAGCAGCCAAGATGACTCCTATCAGCCCCAGCATTTT,CASSQDDSYQPQHF
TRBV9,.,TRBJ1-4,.,TGTGCCAGCAGCGTAGGCCCAGTATCAACTAATGAAAAACTGTTTTTT,CASSVGPVSTNEKLFF
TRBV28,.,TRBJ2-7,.,TGTGCCAGCAGTTTCTTATACAGTTCCTACGAGCAGTACTTC,CASSFLYSSYEQYF
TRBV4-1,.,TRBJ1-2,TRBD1,TGCGCCAGCAGCCAAGCGGCAGGGGGAGTGGGTGGCTACACCTTC,CASSQAAGGVGGYTF
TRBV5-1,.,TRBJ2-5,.,TGCGCCAGCAGCTTGGTCGGCGGATACCAAGAGACCCAGTACTTC,CASSLVGGYQETQYF
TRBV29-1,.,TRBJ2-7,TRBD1,TGCAGCGTTGTGAGACCGACAGGGTACGAGCAGTACTTC,CSVVRPTGYEQYF
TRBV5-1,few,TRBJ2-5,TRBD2,TGCGCCAGCAGCTCCCGACTAGCGGTTAGGACGGAGACCCAGTACTTC,CASSSRLAVRTETQYF
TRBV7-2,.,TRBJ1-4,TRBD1,TGTGCCAGCAGCCAACGGACAGGGATAAATGAAAAACTGTTTTTT,CASSQRTGINEKLFF
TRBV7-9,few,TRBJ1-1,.,TGTGCCAGCAGCTTAAGTGGGGGGACTGAAGCTTTCTTT,CASSLSGGTEAFF
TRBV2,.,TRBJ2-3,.,TGTGCCAGCAGTGAATGGCAGGTCGGAGATACGCAGTATTTT,CASSEWQVGDTQYF
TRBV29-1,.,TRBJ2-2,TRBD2,TGCAGCGTTGAAGGCCTAGCGGGAGTGGGCGGGGAGCTGTTTTTT,CSVEGLAGVGGELFF
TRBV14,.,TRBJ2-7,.,TGTGCCAGCAGCCAATTGCGGGGTCCTCCCTACGAGCAGTACTTC,CASSQLRGPPYEQYF
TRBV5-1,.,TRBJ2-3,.,TGCGCCAGCAGCCGCCGGGGGGACACCACAGATACGCAGTATTTT,CASSRRGDTTDTQYF
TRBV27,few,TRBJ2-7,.,TGTGCCAGCAGTAACCCTACAGGGTACGAGCAGTACTTC,CASSNPTGYEQYF
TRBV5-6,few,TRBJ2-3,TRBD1,TGTGCCAGCAGCGCCGGGACAGGGCGCACAGATACGCAGTATTTT,CASSAGTGRTDTQYF
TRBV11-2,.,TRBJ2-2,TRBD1,TGTGCCAGCAGCTCAAATATAAGGGATCACAGGGGATCCGGGGAGCTGTTTTTT,CASSSNIRDHRGSGELFF
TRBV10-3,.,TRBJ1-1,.,TGTGCCATCACGACGGGGGTGAACACTGAAGCTTTCTTT,CAITTGVNTEAFF
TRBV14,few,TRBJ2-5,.,TGTGCCAGCAGCCAAATTCCGGACTGGGGTACCCAGTACTTC,CASSQIPDWGTQYF
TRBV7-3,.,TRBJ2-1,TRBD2,TGTGCCAGCAGCGCCTATAGCGGGGTTTACAATGAGCAGTTCTTC,CASSAYSGVYNEQFF
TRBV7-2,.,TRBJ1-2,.,TGTGCCAGCAGCCCATACCCCTCCGACAGAGCTGGCTACACCTTC,CASSPYPSDRAGYTF
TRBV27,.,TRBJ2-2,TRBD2,TGTGCCAGCAGTTTATTTCCGGGGGGTATTATTTCCGGGGAGCTGTTTTTT,CASSLFPGGIISGELFF
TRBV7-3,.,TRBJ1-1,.,TGTGCCAGCAGCTTAATTGGGGCAAAGAGCACTGAAGCTTTCTTT,CASSLIGAKSTEAFF
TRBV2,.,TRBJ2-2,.,TGTGCCAGCAGCATGTTGACTAGCACCGGGGAGCTGTTTTTT,CASSMLTSTGELFF
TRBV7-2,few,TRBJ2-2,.,TGTGCCAGCAGCTTAGACGAGGACGGGGAGCTGTTTTTT,CASSLDEDGELFF
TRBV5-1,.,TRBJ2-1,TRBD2,TGCGCCAGCAGCTTGGCGGGAGGTAATGAGCAGTTCTTC,CASSLAGGNEQFF
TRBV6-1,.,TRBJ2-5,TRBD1,TGTGCCAGCAGGCCGACAGGGCCGGGGGAGACCCAGTACTTC,CASRPTGPGETQYF
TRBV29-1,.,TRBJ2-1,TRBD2,TGCAGCGTTGAATCCCGACCTTATTTGCGGGGGGGCAGTGACGAGCAGTTCTTC,CSVESRPYLRGGSDEQFF
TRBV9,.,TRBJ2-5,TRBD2,TGTGCCAGCAGCGCCACTTGGGGGGGAGGAGAGACCCAGTACTTC,CASSATWGGGETQYF
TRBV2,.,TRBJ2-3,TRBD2,TGTGCCAGCAGTCTTTATTTAGCGGGGGGCGACACAGATACGCAGTATTTT,CASSLYLAGGDTDTQYF
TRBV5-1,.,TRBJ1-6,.,TGCGCCAGCAGCTTGGGAATAGGGGCGAATTCACCCCTCCACTTT,CASSLGIGANSPLHF
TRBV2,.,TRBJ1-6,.,TGTGCCAGCAGTGTGGGCGTTCCTTCACCCCTCCACTTT,CASSVGVPSPLHF
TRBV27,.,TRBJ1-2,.,TGTGCCAGCAGTTCCCTGACCCGCGGAAGAGGCTACACCTTC,CASSSLTRGRGYTF
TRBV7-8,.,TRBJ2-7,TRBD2,TGTGCCAGCAGGTATAGCGGGGAGAACTACGAGCAGTACTTC,CASRYSGENYEQYF
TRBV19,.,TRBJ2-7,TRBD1,TGTGCCAGCCGACCCGGGACAGGGGGTTCCCACGAGCAGTACTTC,CASRPGTGGSHEQYF
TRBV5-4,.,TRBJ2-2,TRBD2,TGTGCCAGCAGCACCATAGCGGGAGGGCCTTCCGGGGAGCTGTTTTTT,CASSTIAGGPSGELFF
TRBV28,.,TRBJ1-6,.,TGTGCCAGCAGTTTAAGGGGGAGTCTGTCACCCCTCCACTTT,CASSLRGSLSPLHF
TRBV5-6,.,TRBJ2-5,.,TGTGCCAGCAGCTTGTTTACTGCCGGACAGAAAGAGACCCAGTACTTC,CASSLFTAGQKETQYF